The 9 T cell receptor beta chains below all came from one sample that was sequenced in a study of blood T cell repertoires in COVID-19. The repertoire was sequenced with immunoSEQ multiplex PCR; TCRdb's copy has only in-frame clones and lacks some. Among roughly 300,000 clones listed, 75% to 95% were seen once. Sequencing input: PBMCs or T cells enriched from blood (not recorded which). The receptor source for this set is a woman between 25 and 40 years old who had recovered from COVID-19.

DNA of the CDR3: TGTGCCAGCAGCTTAGGGGGACAGGGCTCTGGAAACACCATATATTTT. It yields the protein CASSLGGQGSGNTIYF. The rearrangement uses TRBV7-2 and TRBJ1-3, with 9 bases lining up with TRBD1. Germline V gene data show CDR1 as SGHTA and CDR2 as FQGNSA. The V segment lost 1 base and the J segment 0 bases; nucleotides outside the gene matches: 1. The CDR3 has 16 amino acids.

Concerning this clone: A read error may produce the germline difference seen at one junction end. The chain is built from TRBV5-6 and TRBJ2-7; no reliable D call. The V gene's germline CDR1 is SGHDT and CDR2 YYEEEE. CDR3 length equals 9 residues. CDR3 sequence: CASSLGRSF. Written as DNA, the CDR3 is TGTGCCAGCAGCTTGGGGAGAAGCTTC.

The V and J genes are TRBV4-3 and TRBJ2-7, with 12 nucleotides matching TRBD2. CDR1 is LGHNA and CDR2 is YSLEER in the germline V gene. This CDR3 comprises 15 residues. V trimming: 3 bases; J trimming: 2 bases; junction bases outside the gene matches: 2. The CDR3 sequence: CASSQGLAGPYEQYF. The CDR3 DNA reads TGCGCCAGCAGCCAGGGACTAGCGGGTCCCTACGAGCAGTACTTC.

The CDR3 coding sequence is TGTGCCTGGAGTGTACAGGATAATTCACCCCTCCACTTT. Translation: CAWSVQDNSPLHF. The chain links TRBV30 to TRBJ1-6; maybe TRBD1 (5 bases). CDR3 size: 13 residues. V dropped 0 bases and J dropped 5 bases, with 5 bases sitting between them. The germline gives CDR1 GTSNPN, CDR2 SVGIG (reference sequence).

The CDR3 DNA reads as TGTGCCTGGAGTGGCGGGTTTAGCTCTGGAAACACCATATATTTT. This sequence encodes CAWSGGFSSGNTIYF. The chain employs TRBV30 and TRBJ1-3; D not resolved. Germline CDR1 reads GTSNPN; CDR2 reads SVGIG (reference sequence). The CDR3 runs 15 residues. Deletions cut 1 base from V and 0 bases from J, with 10 bases between.

The chain is built from TRBV28 and TRBJ2-7; TRBD2 might be the D (5 bases). Germline CDR1 is MDHEN and CDR2 is SYDVKM. This CDR3 is built from 13 residues. Trimming pared 5 bases from V and 2 bases from J, leaving 10 bases between. The CDR3 loop is CASSAGTAYEQYF. The DNA for the CDR3 is TGTGCCAGCAGTGCGGGCACTGCCTACGAGCAGTACTTC.

The chain recombines TRBV7-9 with TRBJ1-5, with a weak D call TRBD1 (5 bases). This CDR3 contains 18 residues. The germline V and J ends were trimmed by 2 bases and 1 base, with 18 bases remaining between them. The germline gives CDR1 SEHNR, CDR2 FQNEAQ (reference sequence). CDR3 in amino acids: CASSLIAGPGWSNQPQHF. The CDR3 nucleotides are TGTGCCAGCAGCTTAATCGCAGGGCCCGGTTGGAGCAATCAGCCCCAGCATTTT.

The CDR3 sequence is CASTSWTSGRSNTGELFF. The CDR3 DNA reads as TGTGCCAGCACCTCCTGGACTAGCGGGAGATCGAACACCGGGGAGCTGTTTTTT. The chain joins TRBV27 to TRBJ2-2; 13 bases are shared with TRBD2. V lost 7 bases to trimming and J lost 0 bases; unmatched junction nucleotides: 8. Germline lookup yields CDR1 MNHEY and CDR2 SMNVEV (reference sequence). The CDR3 consists of 18 residues.

The chain combines TRBV29-1 with TRBJ2-2; the match to TRBD1 covers 9 bases. Germline V gene lookup returns CDR1 SQVTM and CDR2 ANQGSEA. The CDR3 is 16 residues long. V lost 5 bases and J lost 4; bases outside the gene matches: 11. The CDR3 bases are TGCAGCGTTTTGTTACAGGGGGCTGAGGGCACCGGGGAGCTGTTTTTT. Amino acid sequence: CSVLLQGAEGTGELFF.